The clone carrying this TCR beta chain was counted ten times or more. The germline V gene has CDR1 LNHNV and CDR2 YYDKDF (reference sequence). This CDR3 spans 13 amino acids. V was shortened by 0 bases and J by 8 bases, with 10 bases between the two germline ends. Researchers amplified the TCR beta CDR3 regions from RNA transcripts. The HTBI set primed first-round TCR CDR3 RT-PCR. TCRdb reanalysed the multiplex PCR reads using MiXCR and keeps one entry per CDR3 protein. The table includes about 550,000 distinct CDR3 sequences, 20% to 25% detected once. This sample was included in a study of T cells in Graves' hyperthyroidism and ophthalmopathy.

The V call is TRBV15, the J call TRBJ1-2; D remains ambiguous. The sequencing input was blood. The TCR sequence derives from a man younger than 35 with Graves' hyperthyroidism. The CDR3 nucleotides read TGTGCCACCAGCAGAGATGGGCCAAAGGGCTACACCTTC. Translating gives CATSRDGPKGYTF.